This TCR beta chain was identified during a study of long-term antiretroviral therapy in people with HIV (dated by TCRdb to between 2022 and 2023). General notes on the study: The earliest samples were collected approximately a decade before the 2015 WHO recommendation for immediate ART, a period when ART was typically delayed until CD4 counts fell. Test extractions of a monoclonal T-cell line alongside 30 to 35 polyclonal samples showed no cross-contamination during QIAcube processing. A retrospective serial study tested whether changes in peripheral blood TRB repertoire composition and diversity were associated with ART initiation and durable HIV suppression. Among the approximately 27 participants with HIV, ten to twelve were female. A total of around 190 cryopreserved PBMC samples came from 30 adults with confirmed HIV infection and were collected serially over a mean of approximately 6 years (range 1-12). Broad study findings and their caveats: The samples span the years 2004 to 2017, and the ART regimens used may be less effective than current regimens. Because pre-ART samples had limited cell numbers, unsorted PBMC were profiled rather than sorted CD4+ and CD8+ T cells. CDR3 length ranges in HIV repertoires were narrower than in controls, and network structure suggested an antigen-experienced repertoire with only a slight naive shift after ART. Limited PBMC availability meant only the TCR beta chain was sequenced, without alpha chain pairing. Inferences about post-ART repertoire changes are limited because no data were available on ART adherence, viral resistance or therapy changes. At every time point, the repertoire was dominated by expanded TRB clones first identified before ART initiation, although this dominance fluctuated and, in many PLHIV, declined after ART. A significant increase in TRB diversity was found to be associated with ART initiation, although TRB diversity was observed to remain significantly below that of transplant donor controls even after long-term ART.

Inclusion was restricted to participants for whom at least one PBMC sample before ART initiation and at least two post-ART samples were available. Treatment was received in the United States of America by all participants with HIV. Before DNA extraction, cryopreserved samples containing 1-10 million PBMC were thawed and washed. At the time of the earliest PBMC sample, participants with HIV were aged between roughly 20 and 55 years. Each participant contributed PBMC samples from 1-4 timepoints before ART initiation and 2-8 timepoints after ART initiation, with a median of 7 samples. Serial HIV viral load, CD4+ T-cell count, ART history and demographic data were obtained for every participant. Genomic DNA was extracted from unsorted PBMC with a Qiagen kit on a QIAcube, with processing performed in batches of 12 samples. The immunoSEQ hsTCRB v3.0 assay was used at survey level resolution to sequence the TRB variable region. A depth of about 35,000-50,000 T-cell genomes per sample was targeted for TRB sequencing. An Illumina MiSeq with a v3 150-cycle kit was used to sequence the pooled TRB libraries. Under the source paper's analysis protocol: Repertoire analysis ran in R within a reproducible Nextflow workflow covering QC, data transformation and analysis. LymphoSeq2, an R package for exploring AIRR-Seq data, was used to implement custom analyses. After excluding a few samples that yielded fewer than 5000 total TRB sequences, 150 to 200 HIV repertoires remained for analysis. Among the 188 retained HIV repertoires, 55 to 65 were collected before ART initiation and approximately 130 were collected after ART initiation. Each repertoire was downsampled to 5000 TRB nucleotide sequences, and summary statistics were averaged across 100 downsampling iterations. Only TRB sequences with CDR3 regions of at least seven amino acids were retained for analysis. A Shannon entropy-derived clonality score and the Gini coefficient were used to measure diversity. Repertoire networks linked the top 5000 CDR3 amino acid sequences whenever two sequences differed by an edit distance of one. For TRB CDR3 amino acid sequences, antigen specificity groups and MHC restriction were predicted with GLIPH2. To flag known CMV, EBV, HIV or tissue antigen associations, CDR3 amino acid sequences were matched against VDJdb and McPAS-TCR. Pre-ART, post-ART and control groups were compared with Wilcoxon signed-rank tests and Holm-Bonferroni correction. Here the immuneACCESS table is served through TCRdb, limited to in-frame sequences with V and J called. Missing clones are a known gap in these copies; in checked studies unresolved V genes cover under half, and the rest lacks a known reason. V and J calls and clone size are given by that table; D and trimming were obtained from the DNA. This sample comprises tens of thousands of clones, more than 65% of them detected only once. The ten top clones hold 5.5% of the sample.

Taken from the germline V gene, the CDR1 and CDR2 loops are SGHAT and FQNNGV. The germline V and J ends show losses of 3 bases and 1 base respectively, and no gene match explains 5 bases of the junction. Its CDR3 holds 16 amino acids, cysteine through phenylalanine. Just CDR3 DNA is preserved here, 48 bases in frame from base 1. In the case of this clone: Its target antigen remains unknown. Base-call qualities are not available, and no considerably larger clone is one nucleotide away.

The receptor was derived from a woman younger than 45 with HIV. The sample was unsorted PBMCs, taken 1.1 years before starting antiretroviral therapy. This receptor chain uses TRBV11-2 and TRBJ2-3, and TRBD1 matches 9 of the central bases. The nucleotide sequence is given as TGTGCCAGCAGCTTCCCGGGACAGGGACGCACAGATACGCAGTATTTT. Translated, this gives CASSFPGQGRTDTQYF.